This T cell receptor beta chain stems from a study of T cell responses to AZD1222 COVID-19 vaccine. About the research overall: Pooled in the analysis were second doses at about 4 or about 12 weeks.

The CDR3 has 16 amino acids. Germline CDR1 LGHNA, CDR2 YNFKEQ. J lost 5 bases, V lost 1 base, and 10 bases had no gene match. Notes on this clone: Its antigen is currently unknown.

General study results and limits: Spike-specific TCR depth and breadth grew after two AZD1222 doses. Among those given AZD1222, only five to seven were seropositive at baseline. Nearly half of unique spike-specific TCRs reportedly avoided B.1.351 and B.1.1.7 mutated regions.

The protocol was immunoSEQ multiplex PCR, while the TCRdb copy is restricted to in-frame clones and leaves out a portion. The data hold roughly 110,000 clones, with more than 75% observed a single time. Sequenced material: peripheral blood, taken on day 0 of AZD1222 vaccination. The chain joins TRBV4-2 to TRBJ1-2; 7 bases are shared with TRBD1. The receptor was isolated from an adult in good health. The CDR3 sequence is CASSQGGDRFRYGYTF. For the CDR3, the DNA is TGTGCCAGCAGCCAAGGGGGGGACAGATTCCGGTATGGCTACACCTTC.